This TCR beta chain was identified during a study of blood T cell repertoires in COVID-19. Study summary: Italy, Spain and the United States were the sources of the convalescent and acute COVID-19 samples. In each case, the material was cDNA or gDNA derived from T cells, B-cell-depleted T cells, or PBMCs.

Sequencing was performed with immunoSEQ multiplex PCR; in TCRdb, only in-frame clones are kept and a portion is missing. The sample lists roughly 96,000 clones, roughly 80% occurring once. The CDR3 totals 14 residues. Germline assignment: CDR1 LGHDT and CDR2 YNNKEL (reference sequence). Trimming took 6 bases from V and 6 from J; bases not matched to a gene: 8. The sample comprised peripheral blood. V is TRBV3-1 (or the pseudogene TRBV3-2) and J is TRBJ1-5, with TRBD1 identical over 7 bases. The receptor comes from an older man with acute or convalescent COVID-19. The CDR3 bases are TGTGCCAGCAGTTTCAGACAGGGAAGTCAGCCCCAGCATTTT. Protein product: CASSFRQGSQPQHF.